Each of the 28 T cell receptor beta chains below was sequenced from the same sample in a study of beta chain features in type 1 diabetes. The study reverse transcribed the entire isolated RNA, so it sequenced expressed TCRB transcripts. Using immunoSEQ multiplex PCR, the repertoire was profiled, and TCRdb retains in-frame clones only, with some absent. The repertoire holds hundreds of thousands of clones, with approximately 15% as singletons. Specimen: naive CD4+ T cells from blood. The receptors derive from a man between 25 and 39 years old in good health.

CDR3 DNA: TGTGCCAGCAGCGGCAAGCCCGGACTAGCGGGAGAGGGGACAGATACGCAGTATTTT. This encodes CASSGKPGLAGEGTDTQYF. V usage is TRBV9 and J usage is TRBJ2-3; 13 nucleotides align to TRBD2. The V gene's germline CDR1 is SGDLS and CDR2 YYNGEE. The V segment lost 3 bases and the J segment 3 bases; nucleotides outside the gene matches: 13. The CDR3 runs 19 residues.

This rearrangement joins TRBV30 to TRBJ2-1, with no clear D. The CDR3 is made up of 13 amino acids. Germline V CDR1 and CDR2: GTSNPN, SVGIG (reference sequence). V lost 0 bases and J 9 bases, leaving 12 bases between the germline ends. The CDR3 sequence: CAWSVLPKSEQFF. The CDR3, as DNA: TGTGCCTGGAGTGTACTCCCTAAGAGTGAGCAGTTCTTC. The full variable domain, its missing parts supplied by reference TRBV30 and TRBJ2-1, is SQTIHQWPATLVQPVGSPLSLECTVEGTSNPNLYWYRQAAGRGLQLLFYSVGIGQISSEVPQNLSASRPQDRQFILSSKKLLLSDSGFYLCAWSVLPKSEQFFGPGTRLTVL.

This clone turned up a few times. This rearrangement joins TRBV25-1 to TRBJ2-7, with TRBD1 identical over 7 bases. Germline CDR1 MGHDK, CDR2 SYGVNS. The CDR3 spans 14 residues. The trim removed 5 bases at V and 4 bases at J, leaving 8 bases unmatched. CDR3 DNA sequence: TGTGCCAGCAGTCTAGGACAGGTTTTGTACGAGCAGTACTTC. Encoded protein: CASSLGQVLYEQYF.

This clone has only a few counts. The chain combines TRBV4-3 with TRBJ2-5, with D possibly being TRBD1 (6 bases). This CDR3 comprises 15 residues. In germline, CDR1 is LGHNA, CDR2 YSLEER. V dropped 1 base and J dropped 5 bases, with 14 bases sitting between them. CDR3 sequence reads: CASSQVTGATETQYF. CDR3 in DNA: TGCGCCAGCAGCCAAGTGACAGGTGCCACGGAGACCCAGTACTTC.

The genes are TRBV30 and TRBJ2-7; TRBD2 matches at 7 bases. CDR1 and CDR2 from the germline V gene are GTSNPN and SVGIG (reference sequence). Germline trimming cut 2 bases from V and 3 bases from J; bases unmatched to any gene: 1. The CDR3 sequence is 12 residues long. For the CDR3, the DNA is TGTGCCTGGAGTAAGCGGGGCTACGAGCAGTACGTC. Residues: CAWSKRGYEQYV.

This clone has just a few counts. This sequence joins TRBV29-1 and TRBJ1-2; D remains ambiguous. This CDR3 contains 11 residues. CDR1 and CDR2 from the germline V gene are SQVTM and ANQGSEA. The CDR3: CRAGLDYGYTF. As DNA, the CDR3 is TGCAGAGCGGGGTTGGACTATGGCTACACCTTC.

The rearrangement uses TRBV9 and TRBJ2-2, with TRBD1 as a possible D gene (5 bases). Germline-derived CDR1 and CDR2 are SGDLS and YYNGEE. The V gene lost 2 bases and the J gene lost 6 bases, with 11 bases spanning the gap. The CDR3 covers 14 residues. The CDR3 nucleotides read TGTGCCAGCAGCGTTCAGGGTTTTGCCGGGGAGCTGTTTTTT. This encodes CASSVQGFAGELFF.

The chain couples TRBV27 to TRBJ2-6, with 8 positions matching TRBD1. The V and J ends lost 5 bases and 2 bases, in that order; junction bases with no gene match: 2. Germline V gives CDR1 MNHEY, CDR2 SMNVEV (reference sequence). This CDR3 has 15 amino acids. The CDR3 sequence: CASSPRGPGANVLTF. The CDR3 bases are TGTGCCAGCAGTCCCAGGGGGCCTGGGGCCAACGTCCTGACTTTC.

This clone was observed a handful of times. The genes are TRBV6-5 and TRBJ2-5; 11 positions agree with TRBD2. Germline CDR1 reads MNHEY; CDR2 reads SVGAGI. The CDR3 contains 16 residues. After removal of 0 bases from V and 5 bases from J, the junction contained 5 bases not matched to a gene. The CDR3 reads CASSYSASGGWETQYF. The CDR3 coding sequence is TGTGCCAGCAGTTACTCGGCTAGCGGGGGGTGGGAGACCCAGTACTTC.

This sequence joins TRBV5-4 and TRBJ2-3, with D possibly matching TRBD2 (6 bases). Germline V lookup: CDR1 SGHNT, CDR2 YYREEE (reference sequence). The CDR3 is made up of 15 amino acids. The V end lost 4 bases, the J end lost 3 bases, and 15 bases lay between the germline ends. The CDR3 region is CASSAGLLRTDTQYF. The CDR3 region has the DNA TGTGCCAGCAGCGCGGGACTTTTGCGGACAGATACGCAGTATTTT.

The V and J genes are TRBV7-9 and TRBJ2-1; D ambiguous. V was pared by 1 base and J by 0 bases, with 10 bases between. The CDR3 extends over 16 amino acids. Germline CDR1 is SEHNR and CDR2 is FQNEAQ (reference sequence). CDR3 DNA sequence: TGTGCCAGCAGCTTAGGTCCGGGTAGCTCCTACAATGAGCAGTTCTTC. Encoded protein: CASSLGPGSSYNEQFF.

This clone was seen only a few times. The V call is TRBV7-2, the J call TRBJ2-7, with 11 bases identical to TRBD2. The CDR3 sequence is 14 residues long. The V segment lost 5 bases and the J segment 6 bases; nucleotides outside the gene matches: 6. Germline V gene data show CDR1 as SGHTA and CDR2 as FQGNSA. In DNA form, the CDR3 reads TGTGCCAGCAGCGCTTCTAGCGGGAGGAGCGAGCAGTACGTC. Its protein product is CASSASSGRSEQYV.

This chain links TRBV7-9 with TRBJ1-2, with D hard to call. CDR1 and CDR2 (germline): SEHNR, FQNEAQ (reference sequence). V was shortened by 1 base and J by 0 bases, with 9 bases between the two germline ends. CDR3 length equals 15 residues. The CDR3 loop is CASSLGTATNYGYTF. The CDR3 DNA follows: TGTGCCAGCAGCTTAGGTACAGCGACTAACTATGGCTACACCTTC.

There are a few counts of this clone. The rearrangement links TRBV29-1 to TRBJ1-5; D unclear. The germline V gene has CDR1 SQVTM and CDR2 ANQGSEA. V was cut by 3 bases and J by 6 bases, with 12 bases left in between. The CDR3 covers 13 residues. DNA for the CDR3: TGCAGCGTTGAGGGAAGCCCTGGTCAGCCCCAGCATTTT. This codes for CSVEGSPGQPQHF.

This clone has at least ten counts. The chain is built from TRBV29-1 and TRBJ2-4; tentative D call: TRBD2 (6 bases). The V end was cut by 3 bases, the J end by 3 bases, with 9 bases between. CDR1 is SQVTM, CDR2 ANQGSEA, per germline. The CDR3 covers 13 residues. CDR3: CSVEGGIKNIQYF. The CDR3 nucleotides read TGCAGCGTTGAGGGAGGTATCAAAAACATTCAGTACTTC.

This clone was found many times. Here the CDR3 DNA reads TGCAGCGTTGGTCACACGGGGGAGACCCAGTACTTC. Its protein product is CSVGHTGETQYF. The rearrangement links TRBV29-1 to TRBJ2-5; weak D call: TRBD2 (5 bases). Per the germline V gene, CDR1 is SQVTM and CDR2 is ANQGSEA. The CDR3 sequence is 12 residues long. V gave up 4 bases and J gave up 5 bases, with 11 bases separating them.

This clone was seen only a few times. V and J are TRBV7-2 and TRBJ2-3; D is uncertain. CDR1 is SGHTA, CDR2 FQGNSA, per germline. The CDR3 is made up of 14 amino acids. Trimming removed 1 base from V and 3 bases from J, with 8 bases in between. The CDR3 coding sequence is TGTGCCAGCAGCTTAGAAGCGTGGACAGATACGCAGTATTTT. This sequence encodes CASSLEAWTDTQYF.

This chain links TRBV28 with TRBJ2-3; 8 positions match TRBD1. Trimming took 5 bases from V and 5 from J; bases not matched to a gene: 0. The CDR3 runs 12 residues. Germline V CDR1 and CDR2: MDHEN, SYDVKM. In DNA, the CDR3 is TGTGCCAGCAGTGACAGGGGAGATACGCAGTATTTT. As protein: CASSDRGDTQYF.

There are a few counts of this clone. This chain uses TRBV30 with TRBJ1-1; no definite D call. The CDR3 covers 12 residues. V lost 3 bases to trimming and J lost 4 bases, with 9 bases between them. Germline V gives CDR1 GTSNPN, CDR2 SVGIG (reference sequence). CDR3 protein: CAWSPSRTEAFF. The CDR3 DNA reads as TGTGCCTGGAGCCCGAGCCGCACTGAAGCTTTCTTT.

The chain joins TRBV9 to TRBJ2-3; D is possibly TRBD1 (6 bases). Trimming removed 3 bases from V and 0 bases from J, with 17 bases in between. The CDR3 covers 17 residues. Looked up from germline, CDR1 is SGDLS and CDR2 is YYNGEE. The CDR3: CASSAILTGASTDTQYF. The CDR3 DNA is TGTGCCAGCAGCGCCATACTGACAGGAGCTAGCACAGATACGCAGTATTTT.

The chain recombines TRBV4-2 with TRBJ2-5; 9 bases match TRBD1. The CDR3 spans 14 residues. The germline V gene encodes CDR1 LGHNA and CDR2 YNFKEQ. The V and J ends lost 8 bases and 4 bases, in that order; junction bases with no gene match: 8. The CDR3 DNA sequence: TGTGCCAGCGGCCCGGGACAGGGTAGAGAGACCCAGTACTTC. This codes for CASGPGQGRETQYF.

The chain has TRBV29-1 and TRBJ1-2; maybe TRBD1 (6 bases). The germline CDR1 and CDR2 sequences are SQVTM and ANQGSEA. The germline V and J ends were trimmed by 7 bases and 7 bases, with 22 bases remaining between them. The CDR3 totals 14 residues. CDR3 amino acids: CSAGYRVHDGGYTF. DNA of the CDR3: TGCAGCGCAGGTTACAGGGTTCATGATGGTGGCTACACCTTC.

This clone was seen only a few times. V gene TRBV29-1 combines with J gene TRBJ2-5, with D uncertain. The CDR3 spans 15 residues. V was clipped by 6 bases and J by 2 bases, with 19 bases between them. Germline loops: CDR1 SQVTM, CDR2 ANQGSEA. In DNA, the CDR3 is TGCAGCGTGGCCCCAACGAGCATAAGGCAAGAGACCCAGTACTTC. This gives the protein CSVAPTSIRQETQYF.

V usage is TRBV29-1 and J usage is TRBJ1-4, with 8 nucleotides matching TRBD1. The germline V gene encodes CDR1 SQVTM and CDR2 ANQGSEA. V dropped 6 bases and J dropped 5; count of bases not matched to a gene: 5. CDR3 size: 13 residues. CDR3 nucleotide sequence: TGCAGCGTCCACGGACAGGGAAATGAAAAACTGTTTTTT. As protein: CSVHGQGNEKLFF.

In its sample, this clone was seen a few times. The rearrangement links TRBV5-1 to TRBJ2-1, with D maybe TRBD1 (5 bases). Germline CDR1 is SGHRS and CDR2 is YFSETQ. This CDR3 comprises 13 residues. V lost 4 bases and J 6 bases, leaving 11 bases between the germline ends. The chain's CDR3 is CASSPTGVNEQFF. The DNA for the CDR3 is TGCGCCAGCAGCCCCACAGGAGTCAATGAGCAGTTCTTC.

This clone has only a few counts. This chain uses TRBV29-1 with TRBJ2-2, with a weak D call TRBD1 (6 bases). Germline CDR1 reads SQVTM; CDR2 reads ANQGSEA. The CDR3 runs 14 residues. The germline V and J ends were trimmed by 6 bases and 0 bases, with 11 bases remaining between them. In DNA form, the CDR3 reads TGCAGCGTATCACAGGGCCCGAACACCGGGGAGCTGTTTTTT. This sequence encodes CSVSQGPNTGELFF.

This clone came up a few times. CDR3 nucleotide sequence: TGTGCCAGTCGGGCGGGGAGGCTGCAGTATTTT. It encodes CASRAGRLQYF. This sequence joins TRBV6-5 and TRBJ2-3, with a weak D call TRBD2 (6 bases). Germline V gene sequence: CDR1 MNHEY, CDR2 SVGAGI. This CDR3 spans 11 amino acids. The V and J ends lost 9 bases and 11 bases respectively, with 15 bases between them.

This clone appeared many times. The J gene is TRBJ2-7, the V gene TRBV29-1, with 7 bases aligning to TRBD1. Trimming took 7 bases from V and 6 from J; bases not matched to a gene: 12. This CDR3 spans 13 amino acids. The germline gives CDR1 SQVTM, CDR2 ANQGSEA. CDR3 sequence: CSGKQGPASEQYF. Here the CDR3 DNA reads TGCAGCGGGAAACAGGGGCCCGCGTCCGAGCAGTACTTC.